The 28 T cell receptor beta chains in this list originate from one sample, sequenced in a study of T cell responses to AZD1222 COVID-19 vaccine. TCRdb's table, derived via immunoSEQ multiplex PCR, lists solely in-frame clones and lacks some. The profile covers around 150,000 clones, with about 92% appearing a single time and around 6.3% taken by the ten largest. This specimen consisted of peripheral blood, obtained 28 days after the second AZD1222 dose. The receptors derive from an adult who received the AZD1222 COVID-19 vaccine.

The chain is built from TRBV28 and TRBJ2-4, with TRBD2 matching 8 bases. Trimming removed 8 bases from V and 0 bases from J; junction bases left unmatched: 9. Germline CDR1 is MDHEN and CDR2 is SYDVKM. This CDR3 is 16 amino acids long. DNA for the CDR3: TGTGCCAGCTTTCCGGGGGGGCGGGGAGCCAAAAACATTCAGTACTTC. It yields the protein CASFPGGRGAKNIQYF.

This chain joins TRBV10-1 and TRBJ2-7, with 7 bases that match TRBD1. V lost 5 bases and J lost 0; bases outside the gene matches: 7. Germline V gene sequence: CDR1 WNHNN, CDR2 SYGVQD (reference sequence). The CDR3 sequence is 15 residues long. In DNA form, the CDR3 reads TGCGCCAGCAGTCGGACAGGTACATCCTCCTACGAGCAGTACTTC. Protein: CASSRTGTSSYEQYF.

The J gene is TRBJ2-4, the V gene TRBV11-2; D is perhaps TRBD1 or TRBD2 (7 bases each). V was trimmed by 2 bases and J by 1 base, leaving 15 bases between them. CDR3 size: 17 residues. CDR1 and CDR2 from the germline V gene are SGHAT and FQNNGV. CDR3 sequence: CASSLSGGETAKNIQYF. The DNA for the CDR3 is TGTGCCAGCAGCTTATCAGGGGGGGAGACGGCCAAAAACATTCAGTACTTC.

The V and J genes are TRBV19 and TRBJ2-2; tentatively, D is TRBD2 (5 bases). Trimming left V 8 bases short and J 6 bases short, with 13 bases between. The CDR3 length is 13 residues. Germline V gene lookup returns CDR1 LNHDA and CDR2 SQIVND (reference sequence). The chain's CDR3 is CASQDSTSGELFF. Written as DNA, the CDR3 is TGTGCCAGTCAGGACTCAACCTCCGGGGAGCTGTTTTTT.

The chain joins TRBV19 to TRBJ1-6; D call uncertain. V shed 5 bases and J shed 7 bases, with 12 bases lying between them. The CDR3 contains 14 residues. The germline V gene has CDR1 LNHDA and CDR2 SQIVND (reference sequence). Here the CDR3 DNA reads TGTGCCAGTAGTTATGCCGTCCTGAATTCACCCCTCCACTTT. It is translated as CASSYAVLNSPLHF.

With respect to this clone: This CDR3 is also generated by other DNA sequences in the sample. This chain links TRBV27 with TRBJ1-5, with D possibly matching TRBD1 (5 bases). V shed 2 bases and J shed 1 base, with 6 bases lying between them. Germline V CDR1 and CDR2: MNHEY, SMNVEV (reference sequence). The CDR3 covers 14 residues. CDR3 protein: CASSLRDSNQPQHF. CDR3 bases: TGTGCCAGCAGTTTAAGGGACAGCAATCAGCCCCAGCATTTT.

V and J are TRBV27 and TRBJ1-6, with D perhaps matching TRBD1 (5 bases). Germline lookup yields CDR1 MNHEY and CDR2 SMNVEV (reference sequence). Trimming cost V 3 bases and J 7 bases, with 10 bases left between them. The CDR3 runs 14 residues. The CDR3 protein is CASSFPRDNSPLHF. CDR3 coding DNA: TGTGCCAGCAGTTTCCCCAGGGACAATTCACCCCTCCACTTT.

The gene calls are TRBV29-1 and TRBJ2-3; a weak D match, TRBD1 (6 bases). Germline V lookup: CDR1 SQVTM, CDR2 ANQGSEA. The CDR3 consists of 13 residues. The V end was cut by 4 bases, the J end by 2 bases, with 10 bases between. As DNA, the CDR3 is TGCAGCGTTGGACAGGATGACACAGATACGCAGTATTTT. Protein sequence: CSVGQDDTDTQYF.

The V gene is TRBV27, the J gene TRBJ2-7, with 8 bases lining up with TRBD1. V was clipped by 6 bases and J by 0 bases; unmatched bases: 7. The germline V gene encodes CDR1 MNHEY and CDR2 SMNVEV (reference sequence). The CDR3 length is 15 residues. CDR3 sequence: CASRTRQGSSYEQYF. Written as DNA, the CDR3 is TGTGCCAGCAGAACTAGACAGGGGAGCTCCTACGAGCAGTACTTC.

The chain employs TRBV5-4 and TRBJ2-3; 10 nucleotides line up with TRBD1. From germline, CDR1 is SGHNT and CDR2 YYREEE (reference sequence). CDR3 size: 14 residues. V dropped 4 bases and J dropped 1; count of bases not matched to a gene: 0. CDR3 protein: CASSGQGGTDTQYF. As DNA, the CDR3 is TGTGCCAGCAGCGGACAGGGGGGCACAGATACGCAGTATTTT.

The J gene is TRBJ1-6, the V gene TRBV12-3 or TRBV12-4, with D hard to call. The CDR3 runs to 12 residues. Deletions cut 5 bases from V and 9 bases from J, with 8 bases between. CDR3 nucleotides: TGTGCCAGCAGTGGACCCGCTTCACCCCTCCACTTT. This encodes CASSGPASPLHF.

The V and J genes are TRBV7-2 and TRBJ1-2; D might be TRBD1 (5 bases). CDR3 length equals 14 residues. CDR1 is SGHTA and CDR2 is FQGNSA in the germline V gene. V was shortened by 5 bases and J by 2 bases, with 12 bases between the two germline ends. CDR3 in amino acids: CASSPSWGNYGYTF. In DNA form, the CDR3 reads TGTGCCAGCAGCCCCTCCTGGGGCAACTATGGCTACACCTTC.

The chain is built from TRBV7-3 and TRBJ1-2; TRBD1 aligns across 7 bases. The CDR3 loop spans 12 amino acids. Trimming cost V 5 bases and J 8 bases; bases outside gene matches: 5. The germline CDR1 and CDR2 sequences are SGHTA and FQGTGA. The CDR3 bases are TGTGCCAGCAGCCTGAGACAGGGAGGCTACACCTTC. It is translated as CASSLRQGGYTF.

The chain carries TRBV18 and TRBJ1-3; no clear D. The CDR3 runs 14 residues. The V gene's germline CDR1 is KGHSH and CDR2 LQKENI. Trimming took off 0 bases at V and 4 bases at J, with 7 bases between the two ends. The CDR3 protein is CASSPPGGGNTIYF. The CDR3, as DNA: TGTGCCAGCTCACCACCAGGCGGGGGAAACACCATATATTTT. Full variable domain (outside the CDR3, taken from reference TRBV18 and TRBJ1-3): NAGVMQNPRHLVRRRGQEARLRCSPMKGHSHVYWYRQLPEEGLKFMVYLQKENIIDESGMPKERFSAEFPKEGPSILRIQQVVRGDSAAYFCASSPPGGGNTIYFGEGSWLTVV.

This clone was found once. This rearrangement joins TRBV5-4 to TRBJ2-5; perhaps TRBD1 as D (6 bases). The CDR3 extends over 15 amino acids. V lost 1 base and J 2 bases, leaving 12 bases between the germline ends. Germline values: CDR1 SGHNT, CDR2 YYREEE (reference sequence). The CDR3 region has the DNA TGTGCCAGCAGCTTGAGTTCAGGGGTTCAAGAGACCCAGTACTTC. It translates to CASSLSSGVQETQYF.

The rearrangement joins TRBV10-3 to TRBJ1-4; D remains unclear. The CDR3 extends over 13 amino acids. Germline loops: CDR1 ENHRY, CDR2 SYGVKD. With 3 bases removed from V and 3 bases from J, the gap between germline ends came to 5 bases. CDR3 loop: CAISETANEKLFF. For the CDR3, the DNA is TGTGCCATCAGTGAAACAGCTAATGAAAAACTGTTTTTT.

This sequence joins TRBV7-6 and TRBJ2-2, with 7 nucleotides matching TRBD1. The CDR3 has 14 residues. The ends lost 8 bases at V and 4 bases at J; junction bases unmatched: 7. Germline V gene data show CDR1 as SGHVS and CDR2 as FNYEAQ. This CDR3 is CASGTGVPTGELFF. As DNA, the CDR3 is TGTGCCAGCGGTACAGGGGTCCCCACCGGGGAGCTGTTTTTT.

In DNA, the CDR3 is TGCAGCGTTGAAGGCGACGTTGGGAAGAACACTGAAGCTTTCTTT. Translating gives CSVEGDVGKNTEAFF. The chain joins TRBV29-1 to TRBJ1-1; D is ambiguous. Looked up from germline, CDR1 is SQVTM and CDR2 is ANQGSEA. The V and J ends lost 1 base and 1 base respectively, with 13 bases between them. This CDR3 contains 15 residues.

The gene calls are TRBV2 and TRBJ1-5; D not resolved. CDR3 length: 13 amino acids. CDR1 SNHLY and CDR2 FYNNEI come from the germline V gene. Trimming shortened V by 4 bases and J by 5 bases, and 9 bases separated the two germline ends. The CDR3 is CASSVDRDQPQHF. The CDR3, as DNA: TGTGCCAGCAGTGTAGACCGTGATCAGCCCCAGCATTTT.

This rearrangement joins TRBV3-1 (or the pseudogene TRBV3-2) to TRBJ1-3; no clear D. The CDR3 consists of 13 residues. Germline CDR1 reads LGHDT; CDR2 reads YNNKEL (reference sequence). The V end was cut by 4 bases, the J end by 4 bases, with 8 bases between. The CDR3, as DNA: TGTGCCAGCAGCCCTAAATTGGGAAACACCATATATTTT. Protein: CASSPKLGNTIYF.

V gene TRBV4-2 combines with J gene TRBJ1-2; D remains unclear. This CDR3 is 15 amino acids long. Per the germline V gene, CDR1 is LGHNA and CDR2 is YNFKEQ. The V and J ends lost 1 base and 3 bases respectively, with 12 bases between them. For the CDR3, the DNA is TGTGCCAGCAGCCAAGCGGGCATGCAGCACTATGGCTACACCTTC. Residues: CASSQAGMQHYGYTF.

V gene TRBV5-1 combines with J gene TRBJ1-6; 11 bases match TRBD1. The CDR3 runs to 20 residues. Per the germline V gene, CDR1 is SGHRS and CDR2 is YFSETQ. J was trimmed by 0 bases and V by 4 bases; bases with no gene match: 12. The CDR3: CASSPEGTGGFSSYNSPLHF. The CDR3 DNA sequence: TGCGCCAGCAGCCCCGAAGGGACAGGGGGGTTCAGCTCCTATAATTCACCCCTCCACTTT. Variable domain in full (rest from reference TRBV5-1 and TRBJ1-6): KAGVTQTPRYLIKTRGQQVTLSCSPISGHRSVSWYQQTPGQGLQFLFEYFSETQRNKGNFPGRFSGRQFSNSRSEMNVSTLELGDSALYLCASSPEGTGGFSSYNSPLHFGNGTRLTVT.

The chain combines TRBV7-9 with TRBJ2-5; no definite D call. Between the trimmed V and J ends, which lost 5 bases and 4 bases, there was a span of 5 bases. The germline V gene encodes CDR1 SEHNR and CDR2 FQNEAQ (reference sequence). This CDR3 spans 11 amino acids. In DNA, the CDR3 is TGTGCCAGCAGCACCACAGAGACCCAGTACTTC. Translation gives CASSTTETQYF.

Of note for this clone: This sample includes further DNA sequences coding for the same CDR3. The chain couples TRBV7-2 to TRBJ1-2; TRBD1 agrees at 7 bases. The germline gives CDR1 SGHTA, CDR2 FQGNSA. The CDR3 covers 14 residues. J was trimmed by 5 bases and V by 5 bases; bases with no gene match: 8. CDR3 DNA: TGTGCCAGCAGCGCGGCCGGGACAGATTATGGCTACACCTTC. This codes for CASSAAGTDYGYTF.

The DNA for the CDR3 is TGTGCCAGCAGCTCCCGGACAGATACGCAGTATTTT. Protein product: CASSSRTDTQYF. J is TRBJ2-3 and V is TRBV7-6; D remains ambiguous. This CDR3 comprises 12 residues. Germline V lookup: CDR1 SGHVS, CDR2 FNYEAQ. The ends were cut back, 4 bases at V and 3 bases at J, with 5 bases in the middle.

The chain links TRBV3-1 (or the pseudogene TRBV3-2) to TRBJ2-3, with D tentatively TRBD2 (7 bases). Germline V gives CDR1 LGHDT, CDR2 YNNKEL (reference sequence). The CDR3 loop spans 16 amino acids. The ends were cut back, 6 bases at V and 5 bases at J, with 21 bases in the middle. CDR3 protein: CASRPQLGGPGDTQYF. The DNA for the CDR3 is TGTGCCAGCAGACCTCAGCTGGGGGGGCCTGGAGATACGCAGTATTTT.

The chain is built from TRBV5-6 and TRBJ2-3; D remains ambiguous. The CDR3 totals 14 residues. V lost 4 bases to trimming and J lost 0 bases, with 9 bases between them. CDR1 and CDR2 from the germline V gene are SGHDT and YYEEEE. The CDR3 spells CASSGDGSTDTQYF. DNA of the CDR3: TGTGCCAGCAGCGGAGACGGTAGCACAGATACGCAGTATTTT.

This sequence joins TRBV6-5 and TRBJ1-2; the match to TRBD1 covers 7 bases. In germline, CDR1 is MNHEY, CDR2 SVGAGI. The CDR3 has 13 residues. After removal of 7 bases from V and 7 bases from J, the junction contained 9 bases not matched to a gene. The CDR3 coding sequence is TGTGCCAGCACGGAGGGGGCAGAGGGTGGCTACACCTTC. This codes for CASTEGAEGGYTF.